These 10 T cell receptor beta chains were all obtained from the same sample, sequenced in a study of cytomegalovirus exposure and HLA in healthy donors. PCR used 60 Vbeta primers and 13 Jbeta primers. Repertoires were generated with immunoSEQ multiplex PCR, while TCRdb's copy carries only in-frame clones and drops some. The sample carries about 160,000 clones, 75% recorded once. Specimen: PBMCs. The receptors derive from a woman between 50 and 59 years old in good health and CMV-seropositive.

The rearrangement links TRBV9 to TRBJ1-4; a weak D match, TRBD1 (6 bases). V lost 4 bases, J lost 2 bases, and 12 bases lay in between. CDR1 and CDR2 (germline): SGDLS, YYNGEE. The CDR3 is 15 amino acids. CDR3 DNA: TGTGCCAGCAGCTCCTCAGGGGCCACTAATGAAAAACTGTTTTTT. This codes for CASSSSGATNEKLFF. The whole variable domain, filled in from reference TRBV9 and TRBJ1-4, reads DSGVTQTPKHLITATGQRVTLRCSPRSGDLSVYWYQQSLDQGLQFLIQYYNGEERAKGNILERFSAQQFPDLHSELNLSSLELGDSALYFCASSSSGATNEKLFFGSGTQLSVL.

The CDR3 is CASSTRQNTEAFF. DNA for the CDR3: TGTGCCAGCAGCACCAGACAGAACACTGAAGCTTTCTTT. The V call is TRBV7-8, the J call TRBJ1-1; D is undetermined. The CDR3 is 13 amino acids. Trimming pared 5 bases from V and 1 base from J, leaving 8 bases between. Germline values: CDR1 SGHVS, CDR2 FQNEAQ.

The genes are TRBV5-4 and TRBJ2-3, with 9 bases aligning to TRBD2. Germline V lookup: CDR1 SGHNT, CDR2 YYREEE (reference sequence). Trimming cost V 4 bases and J 9 bases; bases outside gene matches: 3. The CDR3 covers 12 residues. The CDR3 is CASSMRGGTQYF. CDR3 DNA sequence: TGTGCCAGCAGCATGCGGGGGGGAACGCAGTATTTT.

This clone has a single count. The chain couples TRBV5-6 to TRBJ1-4; perhaps TRBD1 as D (5 bases). This CDR3 is 15 amino acids long. Germline CDR1 SGHDT, CDR2 YYEEEE. Trimming took 1 base from V and 5 from J, leaving 12 bases between them. CDR3 coding DNA: TGTGCCAGCAGCTTGTGGAACAGGATCAATGAAAAACTGTTTTTT. Translated, it gives CASSLWNRINEKLFF.

The chain has TRBV18 and TRBJ1-2; the match to TRBD1 covers 9 bases. There are 12 residues in the CDR3. V gave up 6 bases and J gave up 8 bases; unmatched junction bases: 4. Germline values: CDR1 KGHSH, CDR2 LQKENI. The CDR3 DNA reads TGTGCCAGCTCGTTCGACAGGGGGGGCTACACCTTC. Amino acid sequence: CASSFDRGGYTF.

This clone has more than one count but fewer than ten. The chain links TRBV4-2 to TRBJ2-1, with D perhaps TRBD2 (5 bases). Germline values: CDR1 LGHNA, CDR2 YNFKEQ. Trimming cost V 0 bases and J 0 bases, with 9 bases left between them. The CDR3 has 16 amino acids. CDR3 amino acids: CASSQEDSSSYNEQFF. The DNA for the CDR3 is TGTGCCAGCAGCCAAGAGGACTCGAGCTCCTACAATGAGCAGTTCTTC.

V gene TRBV4-1 combines with J gene TRBJ2-5; D may be TRBD2 (5 bases). Looked up from germline, CDR1 is MGHRA and CDR2 is YSYEKL. The CDR3 is made up of 15 amino acids. V was shortened by 4 bases and J by 7 bases, with 19 bases between the two germline ends. The CDR3 coding sequence is TGCGCCAGCAGCCTAGGAGGCCCAAACCCCCCGACCCAGTACTTC. It specifies CASSLGGPNPPTQYF.

The chain has TRBV30 and TRBJ2-3, with 11 bases lining up with TRBD2. The V segment lost 5 bases and the J segment 3 bases; nucleotides outside the gene matches: 4. Germline V lookup: CDR1 GTSNPN, CDR2 SVGIG (reference sequence). The CDR3 has 14 amino acids. The CDR3 DNA follows: TGTGCCTGGTCCCTAGCGGGGGGTACAGATACGCAGTATTTT. Translated, it gives CAWSLAGGTDTQYF.

The chain couples TRBV7-9 to TRBJ2-3; a possible D gene is TRBD2 (6 bases). Trimming shortened V by 4 bases and J by 5 bases, and 16 bases separated the two germline ends. Germline lookup yields CDR1 SEHNR and CDR2 FQNEAQ (reference sequence). This CDR3 comprises 15 residues. The CDR3 DNA follows: TGTGCCAGCAGCTCACTTCGGAGGGCAGAAGATACGCAGTATTTT. Amino acids: CASSSLRRAEDTQYF.

The chain couples TRBV2 to TRBJ2-5; 13 bases align to TRBD2. The V segment lost 3 bases and the J segment 2 bases; nucleotides outside the gene matches: 6. The CDR3 has 17 amino acids. Germline loops: CDR1 SNHLY, CDR2 FYNNEI. This CDR3 is CASSDLLLAGGQETQYF. The CDR3 nucleotides are TGTGCCAGCAGTGATCTTTTACTAGCGGGGGGGCAAGAGACCCAGTACTTC.